This T cell receptor (beta chain) emerged from a study of blood T cell repertoires in COVID-19. At the level of the study: The study drew acute and convalescent COVID-19 samples from the United States, Italy and Spain. PBMCs, B-cell-depleted T cells, or T cells provided the cDNA or gDNA that made up the material.

Methods used by the authors: Nucleated cell counts were estimated from reference gene primer amplification. The assay was immunoSEQ multiplex PCR, and TCRdb's table has in-frame clones only and misses some. The V and J calls and clone size come from that table; D and trimming were worked out from the DNA. The table records 80,000 to 90,000 clones, 85% to 90% of them present only once. Trimming removed 0 bases from V and 2 bases from J; junction bases left unmatched: 5. This CDR3 is built from 16 residues. Germline V gene data show CDR1 as SGHNT and CDR2 as YENEEA. The sample consisted of peripheral blood. The chain uses TRBV11-3 and TRBJ2-3; TRBD2 agrees at 7 bases. This receptor was obtained from a woman aged 70-85 years with acute or convalescent COVID-19. CDR3 protein: CASSLDLAEFTDTQYF. In DNA form, the CDR3 reads TGTGCCAGCAGCTTAGATCTAGCGGAGTTCACAGATACGCAGTATTTT. The full variable domain, with the rest looked up from reference TRBV11-3 and TRBJ2-3, is EAGVVQSPRYKIIEKKQPVAFWCNPISGHNTLYWYLQNLGQGPELLIRYENEEAVDDSQLPKDRFSAERLKGVDSTLKIQPAELGDSAVYLCASSLDLAEFTDTQYFGPGTRLTVL.